This record covers a single T cell receptor (beta chain). Its cognate antigen is unknown. This sample was included in a study of STAT5B mutations in CD4+ large granular lymphocyte leukemia. Study findings and constraints: About 26% of private leukemic clonotypes occurred rarely in other patients' non-leukemic repertoires.

In the study's own analysis: The detection floor for productive clonotype frequency was 2.59 x 10-5. The repertoire was sequenced with immunoSEQ multiplex PCR; TCRdb's copy has only in-frame clones and lacks some. The DNA gave D and trimming, while V, J and clone size come from that table. The profile shows about 33,000 clones, roughly 76% of them singletons. The CDR3 runs to 15 residues. Germline V gives CDR1 LNHNV, CDR2 YYDKDF (reference sequence). V dropped 5 bases and J dropped 3; count of bases not matched to a gene: 8. Buffy coats from healthy blood donors served as controls. Material: CD4+ T cells from blood buffy coats. The chain combines TRBV15 with TRBJ2-5; 8 bases align to TRBD1. This sequence was found in a human donor in good health. In DNA form, the CDR3 reads TGTGCCACCAGCCGATCCCGGACAGGGAAAGAGACCCAGTACTTC. Protein product: CATSRSRTGKETQYF. Using reference TRBV15 and TRBJ2-5 for the parts outside the CDR3, the full variable domain is DAMVIQNPRYQVTQFGKPVTLSCSQTLNHNVMYWYQQKSSQAPKLLFHYYDKDFNNEADTPDNFQSRRPNTSFCFLDIRSPGLGDTAMYLCATSRSRTGKETQYFGPGTRLLVL.